Listed here is a single TCR delta chain. This record comes from a study of gamma-delta T cells after stem cell transplantation. This CDR3 is 16 amino acids long. CDR1 is GEAIGNYY and CDR2 is EKD in the germline V gene. V was clipped by 7 bases and J by 0 bases; unmatched bases: 12. TCRdb re-called the RT-PCR reads via CATT. In the table there are about 2,100 delta-chain clones, under 4% of which are singletons. The V call is TRDV2, the J call TRDJ1; the match to TRDD3 covers 8 bases. The receptor's source is a human donor. It is not recorded whose cells these are; they may come from a transplant donor. Material: gamma-delta T cells. CDR3: CACFDLLGAHTDKLIF. The CDR3 DNA reads as TGTGCCTGCTTCGACTTACTGGGGGCCCACACCGATAAACTCATCTTT.